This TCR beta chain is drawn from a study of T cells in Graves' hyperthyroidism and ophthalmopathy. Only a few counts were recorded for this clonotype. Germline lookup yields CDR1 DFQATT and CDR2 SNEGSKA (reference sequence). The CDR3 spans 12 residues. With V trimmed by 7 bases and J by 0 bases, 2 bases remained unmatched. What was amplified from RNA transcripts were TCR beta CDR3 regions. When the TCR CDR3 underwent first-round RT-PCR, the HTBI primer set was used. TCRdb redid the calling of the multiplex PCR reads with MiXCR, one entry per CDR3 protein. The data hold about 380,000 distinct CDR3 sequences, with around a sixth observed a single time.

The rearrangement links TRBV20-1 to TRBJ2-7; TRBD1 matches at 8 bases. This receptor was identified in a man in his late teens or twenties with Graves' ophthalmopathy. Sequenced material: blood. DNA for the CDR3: TGCAGTGGACAGGGGTCCTCCTACGAGCAGTACTTC. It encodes CSGQGSSYEQYF.